Listed below are T cell receptor beta chains from one sample, sequenced in a study of control samples from healthy donors and cancer patients. Produced via immunoSEQ multiplex PCR; TCRdb's table is partial and in-frame only. This specimen shows fewer than 250,000 clones; the ten leading clones hold 2% to 2.5%. The material sequenced was blood. All receptors derive from a woman in her 30s in good health. CDR3s include the opening cysteine and the closing phenylalanine or tryptophan. The D gene is left open where the match is weak.

v_gene	d_gene	j_gene	CDR3aa	CDR3nt
TRBV14	.	TRBJ2-5	CASSPLQQGHGETQYF	TGTGCCAGCAGCCCACTTCAACAGGGCCACGGCGAGACCCAGTACTTC
TRBV7-9	TRBD1	TRBJ1-6	CASSLPGQGRANSPLHF	TGTGCCAGCAGCCTTCCGGGACAGGGACGGGCTAATTCACCCCTCCACTTT
TRBV5-4	.	TRBJ2-1	CASSLSSYNEQFF	TGTGCCAGCAGCTTGAGCTCCTACAATGAGCAGTTCTTC
TRBV19	.	TRBJ1-1	CASQVATEAFF	TGTGCCAGTCAGGTGGCCACTGAAGCTTTCTTT
TRBV12-3/TRBV12-4	.	TRBJ2-7	CASRDYYEQYF	TGTGCCAGCAGGGACTACTACGAGCAGTACTTC
TRBV5-1	TRBD1	TRBJ2-7	CASSLPRGTGDEQYF	TGCGCCAGCAGCTTGCCCCGCGGGACAGGGGACGAGCAGTACTTC
TRBV7-3	TRBD1	TRBJ2-5	CASKDRDSVWEQETQYF	TGTGCCAGCAAGGACAGGGATTCGGTTTGGGAACAAGAGACCCAGTACTTC
TRBV28	TRBD1	TRBJ1-2	CASSLTGSNYGYTF	TGTGCCAGCAGTTTGACAGGGTCGAACTATGGCTACACCTTC
TRBV11-2	.	TRBJ2-7	CASSLGLVYEQYF	TGTGCCAGCAGCTTAGGACTAGTCTACGAGCAGTACTTC
TRBV7-9	.	TRBJ2-2	CASSLVEMGTGELFF	TGTGCCAGCAGCTTAGTGGAGATGGGCACCGGGGAGCTGTTTTTT
TRBV5-1	.	TRBJ2-2	CASSLTGTTTGELFF	TGCGCCAGCAGCCTTACAGGGACTACCACCGGGGAGCTGTTTTTT
TRBV4-1	TRBD1	TRBJ1-6	CASSQEPGGATSPLHF	TGCGCCAGCAGCCAAGAGCCAGGGGGCGCAACTTCACCCCTCCACTTT
TRBV12-2	.	TRBJ2-2	CAKGHGGELFF	TGTGCAAAGGGACATGGCGGGGAGCTGTTTTTT
TRBV6-5	.	TRBJ1-1	CASSYSSQTTVSVF	TGTGCCAGCAGTTACTCGAGTCAGACTACTGTCTCGGTCTTT
TRBV2	.	TRBJ2-5	CASSERTGPETQYF	TGTGCCAGCAGTGAAAGGACGGGTCCAGAGACCCAGTACTTC
TRBV7-2	TRBD2	TRBJ2-7	CASSLSGGAVSYEQYF	TGTGCCAGCAGCCTTAGCGGGGGGGCCGTAAGCTACGAGCAGTACTTC
TRBV20-1	.	TRBJ2-7	CSARPDSGQYF	TGCAGTGCTAGACCGGACTCCGGGCAGTACTTC
TRBV2	.	TRBJ1-5	CASSVQGIKNQPQHF	TGTGCCAGCAGTGTTCAGGGAATAAAAAATCAGCCCCAGCATTTT
TRBV6-5	TRBD2	TRBJ2-5	CASSKAGGPWETQYF	TGTGCCAGCAGTAAGGCGGGGGGGCCTTGGGAGACCCAGTACTTC
TRBV11-2	.	TRBJ1-2	CASSFVTYGYGYTF	TGTGCCAGCAGCTTTGTCACATACGGCTATGGCTACACCTTC
TRBV27	TRBD2	TRBJ2-1	CASSLRGGLAGIYNEQFF	TGTGCCAGCAGTCTTCGAGGTGGACTAGCGGGAATATACAATGAGCAGTTCTTC
TRBV7-9	.	TRBJ1-2	CASSLTGRGTNYGYTF	TGTGCCAGCAGCTTAACAGGGCGGGGGACTAACTATGGCTACACCTTC
TRBV20-1	.	TRBJ1-2	CSASQSPPGTDGYTF	TGCAGTGCTAGTCAATCCCCCCCCGGTACGGATGGCTACACCTTC